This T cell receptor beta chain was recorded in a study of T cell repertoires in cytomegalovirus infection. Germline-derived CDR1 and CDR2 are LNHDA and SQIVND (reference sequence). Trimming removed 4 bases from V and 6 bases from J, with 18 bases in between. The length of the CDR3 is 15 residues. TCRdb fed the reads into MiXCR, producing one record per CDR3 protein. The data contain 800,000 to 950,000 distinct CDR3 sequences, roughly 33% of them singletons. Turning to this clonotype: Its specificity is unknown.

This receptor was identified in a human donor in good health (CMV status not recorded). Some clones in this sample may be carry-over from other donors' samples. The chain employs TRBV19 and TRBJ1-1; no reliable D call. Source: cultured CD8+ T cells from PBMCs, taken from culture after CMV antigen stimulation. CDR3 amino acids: CASSTYSLMGAEAFF. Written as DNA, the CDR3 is TGTGCCAGTAGTACCTATTCCCTGATGGGCGCTGAAGCTTTCTTT.